These T cell receptor beta chains were read from a single sample in a study of blood T cell repertoires in COVID-19. The repertoire was sequenced with immunoSEQ multiplex PCR; TCRdb's copy has only in-frame clones and lacks some. Among tens of thousands of clones, around four fifths were seen once, and the ten largest hold 14% to 15%. Sequenced material: peripheral blood. These TCRs come from a man aged 80 or over with acute or convalescent COVID-19. The conserved cysteine and the conserved F or W are not part of the CDR3 here.

J | V | CDR3
TRBJ2-7 | TRBV19 | ASRSGFGEQY
TRBJ1-1 | TRBV12-3/TRBV12-4 | ASRQGMNTEAF
TRBJ2-7 | TRBV5-6 | ASSRSGQGFSYEQY
TRBJ2-3 | TRBV13 | ASSMGLAGISDTQY
TRBJ1-6 | TRBV11-2 | ASSSQGNENSPLH
TRBJ2-3 | TRBV4-1 | ASSLTAIRADTQY
TRBJ1-4 | TRBV6-1 | ASSEFRGRGEKLF
TRBJ2-7 | TRBV21-1 | ASSNADSSYEQY
TRBJ1-2 | TRBV2 | ASSEKGQGWLFGYT
TRBJ1-2 | TRBV6-5 | ASSYSSQGAQGGYT
TRBJ2-5 | TRBV4-2 | ASSQDQGRGGTQY
TRBJ1-6 | TRBV18 | ASSPSGQGGNSPLH
TRBJ1-2 | TRBV2 | ASRRLAGPNYGYT
TRBJ2-1 | TRBV10-3 | AIMGGGTSYNEQF
TRBJ1-1 | TRBV4-1 | ASSQERTGEAF
TRBJ1-4 | TRBV6-6 | ASSNQGAQNEKLF
TRBJ1-1 | TRBV11-3 | ASSLSEPTEAF
TRBJ2-6 | TRBV6-1 | ASSDPNSSGANVLT